Each of the 14 T cell receptor beta chains below was sequenced from the same sample in a study of blood T cell repertoires in COVID-19. Sequencing used immunoSEQ multiplex PCR; TCRdb keeps in-frame clones, though not all of them. This sample has about 400,000 clones, with approximately 90% found just once. The sequencing input was peripheral blood. These receptors were obtained from a woman aged 25-40 years with acute or convalescent COVID-19.

V usage is TRBV5-8 and J usage is TRBJ1-1; a weak D match, TRBD1 (6 bases). Germline CDR1 SGHTS, CDR2 YDEGEE. This CDR3 contains 13 residues. V lost 0 bases and J lost 8, with 11 bases in between. CDR3 sequence reads: CASSLAGTSEAFF. CDR3 sequence (DNA): TGTGCCAGCAGCTTGGCAGGGACAAGCGAAGCTTTCTTT.

The chain carries TRBV30 and TRBJ1-2; D is perhaps TRBD1 (5 bases). There are 14 residues in the CDR3. The germline V and J ends were trimmed by 4 bases and 5 bases, with 17 bases remaining between them. Per the germline V gene, CDR1 is GTSNPN and CDR2 is SVGIG (reference sequence). CDR3 coding DNA: TGTGCCTGGAACCCCCTTGGGGGGAGGTATGGCTACACCTTC. It codes for CAWNPLGGRYGYTF. The complete variable domain, with remaining parts taken from reference TRBV30 and TRBJ1-2, reads SQTIHQWPATLVQPVGSPLSLECTVEGTSNPNLYWYRQAAGRGLQLLFYSVGIGQISSEVPQNLSASRPQDRQFILSSKKLLLSDSGFYLCAWNPLGGRYGYTFGSGTRLTVV.

The chain recombines TRBV7-2 with TRBJ2-2, with TRBD2 as a possible D gene (5 bases). V lost 1 base and J lost 2, with 8 bases in between. The CDR3 is 15 residues long. Germline V lookup: CDR1 SGHTA, CDR2 FQGNSA. DNA of the CDR3: TGTGCCAGCAGCTTAGATGAGGGTAACACCGGGGAGCTGTTTTTT. Amino acids: CASSLDEGNTGELFF.

This clone came up a few times. This sequence joins TRBV9 and TRBJ1-1; D call uncertain. The V end lost 4 bases, the J end lost 2 bases, and 9 bases lay between the germline ends. The V gene's germline CDR1 is SGDLS and CDR2 YYNGEE. This CDR3 spans 13 amino acids. The CDR3 here is CASSPRPNTEAFF. The CDR3 nucleotides are TGTGCCAGCAGCCCTAGGCCTAACACTGAAGCTTTCTTT.

The chain uses TRBV2 and TRBJ1-5; D ambiguous. V gave up 5 bases and J gave up 2 bases, with 10 bases separating them. Germline lookup yields CDR1 SNHLY and CDR2 FYNNEI. The CDR3 runs to 14 residues. This CDR3 reads CASSSSPGNQPQHF. CDR3 sequence (DNA): TGTGCCAGCAGTTCCTCCCCAGGCAATCAGCCCCAGCATTTT. The variable domain in full, with the rest retrieved from reference TRBV2 and TRBJ1-5, is EPEVTQTPSHQVTQMGQEVILRCVPISNHLYFYWYRQILGQKVEFLVSFYNNEISEKSEIFDDQFSVERPDGSNFTLKIRSTKLEDSAMYFCASSSSPGNQPQHFGDGTRLSIL.

The J gene is TRBJ2-3, the V gene TRBV19; the D gene is possibly TRBD1 (5 bases). Germline V CDR1 and CDR2: LNHDA, SQIVND (reference sequence). V lost 2 bases and J 3 bases, leaving 12 bases between the germline ends. This CDR3 contains 15 residues. The CDR3 DNA sequence: TGTGCCAGTAGTATACGCAGGGAAGGGACAGATACGCAGTATTTT. Protein: CASSIRREGTDTQYF.

Only a few counts were recorded for this clone. The chain uses TRBV5-1 and TRBJ1-1; D not certain. CDR3 length: 13 amino acids. Germline V gives CDR1 SGHRS, CDR2 YFSETQ. Trimming cost V 0 bases and J 6 bases, with 9 bases left between them. The CDR3 coding sequence is TGCGCCAGCAGCTTGGGCGGGGTGGCTGAAGCTTTCTTT. Translated, it gives CASSLGGVAEAFF. Looking up the rest from reference TRBV5-1 and TRBJ1-1 gives the full variable domain: KAGVTQTPRYLIKTRGQQVTLSCSPISGHRSVSWYQQTPGQGLQFLFEYFSETQRNKGNFPGRFSGRQFSNSRSEMNVSTLELGDSALYLCASSLGGVAEAFFGQGTRLTVV.

The chain recombines TRBV3-1 (or the pseudogene TRBV3-2) with TRBJ2-2, with TRBD1 identical over 8 bases. The J segment lost 5 bases and the V segment lost 4 bases, leaving 6 bases of the junction unmatched. The length of the CDR3 is 15 residues. CDR1 is LGHDT and CDR2 is YNNKEL in the germline V gene (reference sequence). The CDR3 nucleotides are TGTGCCAGCAGCCCCCGGGACAGGCGGACCGGGGAGCTGTTTTTT. The encoded protein is CASSPRDRRTGELFF.

The chain has TRBV28 and TRBJ1-5; perhaps TRBD1 as D (6 bases). The CDR3 is 17 amino acids. Germline CDR1 and CDR2: MDHEN and SYDVKM. V was clipped by 2 bases and J by 0 bases, with 14 bases between them. The chain's CDR3 is CASSLRGYRNSNQPQHF. CDR3 DNA sequence: TGTGCCAGCAGTTTAAGGGGGTATCGAAATAGCAATCAGCCCCAGCATTTT.

The J gene is TRBJ2-1, the V gene TRBV24-1, with TRBD1 identical over 9 bases. This CDR3 is built from 17 residues. The trim removed 3 bases at V and 7 bases at J, leaving 12 bases unmatched. Germline CDR1 is KGHDR and CDR2 is SFDVKD. The chain's CDR3 is CATSDQGQGKGDNEQFF. As DNA, the CDR3 is TGTGCCACCAGTGATCAGGGACAGGGTAAAGGGGATAATGAGCAGTTCTTC.

The chain combines TRBV10-2 with TRBJ2-4, with TRBD1 identical over 7 bases. V trimming: 11 bases; J trimming: 9 bases; junction bases outside the gene matches: 13. Germline V gives CDR1 WSHSY, CDR2 SAAADI. The CDR3 consists of 13 residues. CDR3 sequence reads: CAGSTGMRIIQYF. In DNA form, the CDR3 reads TGCGCCGGATCGACAGGGATGAGGATCATTCAGTACTTC.

The chain joins TRBV7-9 to TRBJ2-1; D unresolved. CDR1 SEHNR and CDR2 FQNEAQ come from the germline V gene (reference sequence). The CDR3 is made up of 17 amino acids. V was cut by 4 bases and J by 1 base, with 17 bases left in between. CDR3 bases: TGTGCCAGCAGCTCGGATCCGAGGTTAATATCCTACAATGAGCAGTTCTTC. Residues: CASSSDPRLISYNEQFF.

The gene calls are TRBV21-1 and TRBJ2-7; the D segment call TRBD1 is taken from the table without a DNA check. TRBV21-1 is noted as a pseudogene. CDR3 length: 18 residues. The CDR3 region is CASSKDSEVNRLTYEQYF. CDR3 coding DNA: TGTGCCAGCAGCAAAGATAGTGAGGTGAACAGGCTGACCTACGAGCAGTACTTC.

This sequence joins TRBV19 and TRBJ1-5, with TRBD1 matching over 10 bases. The germline CDR1 and CDR2 sequences are LNHDA and SQIVND (reference sequence). V lost 10 bases to trimming and J lost 2 bases; unmatched junction nucleotides: 14. The CDR3 sequence is 17 residues long. The CDR3 coding sequence is TGTGCCACCAAAATATACCCCGGGACAGGGGGCAATCAGCCCCAGCATTTT. Its protein product is CATKIYPGTGGNQPQHF.